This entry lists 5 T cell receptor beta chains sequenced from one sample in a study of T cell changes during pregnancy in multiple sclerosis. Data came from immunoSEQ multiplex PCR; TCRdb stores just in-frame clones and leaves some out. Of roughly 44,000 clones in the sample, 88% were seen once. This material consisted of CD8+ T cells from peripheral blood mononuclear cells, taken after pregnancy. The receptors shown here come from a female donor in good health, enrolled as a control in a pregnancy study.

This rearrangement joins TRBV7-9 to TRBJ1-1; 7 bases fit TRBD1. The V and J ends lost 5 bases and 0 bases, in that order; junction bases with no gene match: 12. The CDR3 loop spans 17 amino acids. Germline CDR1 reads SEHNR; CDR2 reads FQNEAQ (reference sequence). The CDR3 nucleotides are TGTGCCAGCAGCCCCAGGCGGGACAGCCGTTTGAACACTGAAGCTTTCTTT. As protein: CASSPRRDSRLNTEAFF.

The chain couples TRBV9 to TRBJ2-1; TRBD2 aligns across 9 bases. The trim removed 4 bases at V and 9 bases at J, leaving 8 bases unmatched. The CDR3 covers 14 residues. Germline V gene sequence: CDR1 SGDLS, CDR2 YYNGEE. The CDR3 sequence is CASSPSGGLSEQFF. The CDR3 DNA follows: TGTGCCAGCAGCCCCAGCGGGGGGCTCAGTGAGCAGTTCTTC.

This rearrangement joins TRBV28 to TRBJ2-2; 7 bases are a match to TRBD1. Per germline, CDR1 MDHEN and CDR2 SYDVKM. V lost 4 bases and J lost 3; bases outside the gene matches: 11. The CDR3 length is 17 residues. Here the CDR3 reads CASSSDEGAYYTGELFF. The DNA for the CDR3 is TGTGCCAGCAGTTCTGATGAGGGGGCTTACTACACCGGGGAGCTGTTTTTT.

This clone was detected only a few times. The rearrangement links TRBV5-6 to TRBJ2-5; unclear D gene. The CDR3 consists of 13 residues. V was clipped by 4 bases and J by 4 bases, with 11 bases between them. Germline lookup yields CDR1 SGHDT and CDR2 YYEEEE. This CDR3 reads CASSGRRGETQYF. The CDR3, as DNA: TGTGCCAGCAGCGGCCGACGAGGAGAGACCCAGTACTTC.

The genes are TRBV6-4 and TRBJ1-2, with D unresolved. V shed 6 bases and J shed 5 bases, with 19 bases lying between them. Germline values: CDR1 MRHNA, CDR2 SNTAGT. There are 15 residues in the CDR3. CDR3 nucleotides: TGTGCCAGCAGCCCCTTCGGGAGCGGAAGGTATGGCTACACCTTC. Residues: CASSPFGSGRYGYTF.